This entry lists 8 T cell receptor beta chains sequenced from one sample in a study of regulatory T cells in long-lasting Graves disease. Libraries of TCR beta came from iRepertoire HTBI primers plus Arm-PCR of CDR3 regions. One entry per CDR3 protein results from TCRdb running MiXCR on the multiplex PCR reads. This sample has roughly 520,000 distinct CDR3 sequences; around 12% occur once, and the top ten carry 8% to 10%. The time point was: newly diagnosed GD, antithyroid drugs for less than 3 months. Preparation of the TCR library used RNA extracted from PBMCs. These data were also reused for a study on T cells in Graves' hyperthyroidism and ophthalmopathy.

Here the sequenced sample was peripheral blood mononuclear cells (PBMCs), taken at new diagnosis, from a patient treated with antithyroid drugs. The receptors here all came from a woman in her thirties with Graves disease.

Many counts were recorded for this clonotype. The chain is built from TRBV7-2 and TRBJ2-5, with D possibly matching TRBD1 (6 bases). The V gene's germline CDR1 is SGHTA and CDR2 FQGNSA. The CDR3 covers 14 residues. The germline V and J ends were trimmed by 0 bases and 3 bases, with 8 bases remaining between them. CDR3 residues: CASSLAWTEETQYF. The CDR3 DNA sequence: TGTGCCAGCAGCTTAGCGTGGACAGAAGAGACCCAGTACTTC.

This clonotype has ten or more counts. The DNA of the CDR3 is TGTGCCAGCAGCCAACAGGGGGTGAATAATTCACCCCTCCACTTT. Protein product: CASSQQGVNNSPLHF. The chain links TRBV7-8 to TRBJ1-6, with 8 nucleotides matching TRBD1. CDR3 length: 15 residues. The V gene's germline CDR1 is SGHVS and CDR2 FQNEAQ. V gave up 5 bases and J gave up 5 bases; unmatched junction bases: 5.

This clonotype was recorded at least ten times. The V and J genes are TRBV12-3 or TRBV12-4 and TRBJ1-4; D is undetermined. The CDR3 has 15 amino acids. V was shortened by 6 bases and J by 10 bases, with 21 bases between the two germline ends. The CDR3 DNA reads TGTGCCAGCAGATCTACAGAGACCTTTTTGGGAAAACTGTTTTTT. Translated, it gives CASRSTETFLGKLFF.

Concerning this clonotype: This could be a read error, since a much larger clone is one nucleotide away. The chain combines TRBV28 with TRBJ2-7, with TRBD2 matching over 8 bases. V was pared by 4 bases and J by 7 bases, with 24 bases of the junction left unmatched. This CDR3 region has 19 residues. Germline CDR1 reads MDHEN; CDR2 reads SYDVKM. The CDR3 loop is CASSSPWTSRGVNYNEQYF. The CDR3 coding sequence is TGTGCCAGCAGTTCCCCCTGGACTAGCCGGGGGGTGAACTACAATGAGCAGTACTTC.

Remarks on this clonotype: At one boundary the junction diverges from the germline segment, which might be a read error. This chain connects TRBV10-3 to TRBJ2-2; D gene uncertain. The CDR3 extends over 12 amino acids. Looked up from germline, CDR1 is ENHRY and CDR2 is SYGVKD. CDR3 DNA: TGTGCCATCAGTGCGAACGCCGGGGAGCTGTTTTTT. Its translation is CAISANAGELFF.

The chain joins TRBV28 to TRBJ2-1; TRBD1 matches at 8 bases. The germline gives CDR1 MDHEN, CDR2 SYDVKM. The trim removed 7 bases at V and 1 base at J, leaving 6 bases unmatched. The CDR3 contains 15 residues. The CDR3 DNA reads TGTGCCAGCATTCCTACAGGGGGGTCCTACAATGAGCAGTTCTTC. Translating gives CASIPTGGSYNEQFF.

This clonotype showed up many times. This chain connects TRBV30 to TRBJ2-2; D is undetermined. CDR1 GTSNPN and CDR2 SVGIG come from the germline V gene (reference sequence). With 0 bases removed from V and 4 bases from J, the gap between germline ends came to 12 bases. This CDR3 contains 15 residues. The CDR3 protein is CAWSVRSLLTGELFF. In DNA form, the CDR3 reads TGTGCCTGGAGTGTAAGGAGCCTTCTCACCGGGGAGCTGTTTTTT.

This clonotype was counted many times. The gene calls are TRBV12-3 or TRBV12-4 and TRBJ1-5; no clear D. The CDR3 runs to 15 residues. Trimming took 3 bases from V and 0 from J, leaving 9 bases between them. The CDR3 loop reads CASSFWGASNQPQHF. Here the CDR3 DNA reads TGTGCCAGCAGTTTTTGGGGAGCTAGCAATCAGCCCCAGCATTTT.